Each of the 30 T cell receptor beta chains below was sequenced from the same sample in a study of shared clonotypes between healthy human individuals. Here immunoSEQ multiplex PCR was the method, and the copy in TCRdb shows in-frame clones only, minus some. The sample records about 1 million clones, around 74% being singletons. What was sequenced was memory CD4+ T cells sorted from blood. Subset given: CD45RA-negative fraction. Every receptor here comes from a man younger than 30 in good health.

This sequence joins TRBV5-4 and TRBJ2-2; 10 nucleotides agree with TRBD2. After removal of 0 bases from V and 4 bases from J, the junction contained 3 bases not matched to a gene. The CDR3 contains 16 residues. The germline V gene has CDR1 SGHNT and CDR2 YYREEE (reference sequence). CDR3 sequence (DNA): TGTGCCAGCAGCTTGGGAGCGGGGGGGACCACCGGGGAGCTGTTTTTT. Amino acid sequence: CASSLGAGGTTGELFF.

This chain links TRBV5-4 with TRBJ2-3, with TRBD2 matching 9 bases. The CDR3 extends over 16 amino acids. V was clipped by 3 bases and J by 1 base; unmatched bases: 6. CDR1 SGHNT and CDR2 YYREEE come from the germline V gene (reference sequence). CDR3 region: CASSSGLALGTDTQYF. The CDR3 nucleotides read TGTGCCAGCAGCTCGGGACTAGCTTTAGGCACAGATACGCAGTATTTT.

The chain uses TRBV7-9 and TRBJ2-1; D perhaps matches TRBD2 (5 bases). Deletions cut 8 bases from V and 6 bases from J, with 14 bases between. The germline V gene has CDR1 SEHNR and CDR2 FQNEAQ (reference sequence). CDR3 size: 13 residues. The DNA of the CDR3 is TGTGCCAGCGAGGGTTGGGTAGGCAATGAGCAGTTCTTC. It encodes CASEGWVGNEQFF.

The J gene is TRBJ2-1, the V gene TRBV7-3, with a weak D call TRBD2 (6 bases). The V gene's germline CDR1 is SGHTA and CDR2 FQGTGA. The CDR3 loop spans 13 amino acids. The V end was cut by 5 bases, the J end by 5 bases, with 10 bases between. The CDR3 DNA follows: TGTGCCAGCAGCAGACCGGGGGACAATGAGCAGTTCTTC. Protein sequence: CASSRPGDNEQFF.

CDR3 protein: CASSKTGTPGDEQFF. The DNA for the CDR3 is TGCGCCAGCAGCAAAACCGGGACCCCGGGGGATGAGCAGTTCTTC. V is TRBV4-3 and J is TRBJ2-1; D may be TRBD2 (6 bases). There are 15 residues in the CDR3. The germline V gene has CDR1 LGHNA and CDR2 YSLEER. Trimming removed 5 bases at V and 8 bases at J, with 19 bases between.

This chain links TRBV9 with TRBJ1-5, with D perhaps matching TRBD1 (6 bases). The germline CDR1 and CDR2 sequences are SGDLS and YYNGEE. V was clipped by 5 bases and J by 7 bases, with 16 bases between them. The CDR3 is 14 residues long. CDR3 DNA: TGTGCCAGCAGTCTCAGGGGAAACAACCAGCCCCAGCATTTT. The encoded protein is CASSLRGNNQPQHF.

The V and J genes are TRBV5-1 and TRBJ2-3, with 9 bases aligning to TRBD2. Losses at the gene ends were 0 bases for V and 5 bases for J; bases not matched to a gene: 4. Germline V gene data show CDR1 as SGHRS and CDR2 as YFSETQ. The CDR3 has 15 amino acids. CDR3 residues: CASSLALAGEDTQYF. In nucleotides, the CDR3 is TGCGCCAGCAGCTTGGCCTTAGCGGGAGAAGATACGCAGTATTTT.

This rearrangement joins TRBV6-1 to TRBJ2-5; 10 bases align to TRBD2. Per the germline V gene, CDR1 is MNHNS and CDR2 is SASEGT. The CDR3 is 13 amino acids. V lost 10 bases, J lost 5 bases, and 7 bases stayed unmatched. The CDR3 spells CATTQREGETQYF. In nucleotides, the CDR3 is TGTGCCACTACACAGCGGGAGGGTGAGACCCAGTACTTC.

The chain employs TRBV6-1 and TRBJ2-7, with D unclear. Germline CDR1 and CDR2: MNHNS and SASEGT. There are 13 residues in the CDR3. V was shortened by 1 base and J by 2 bases, with 6 bases between the two germline ends. The CDR3 sequence is CASSEGYTYEQYF. Here the CDR3 DNA reads TGTGCCAGCAGTGAAGGGTATACCTACGAGCAGTACTTC.

There are a few counts of this clone. J is TRBJ2-1 and V is TRBV5-1; 12 bases are shared with TRBD2. V lost 4 bases to trimming and J lost 6 bases; unmatched junction nucleotides: 8. Germline V CDR1 and CDR2: SGHRS, YFSETQ. The CDR3 has 16 residues. CDR3 in amino acids: CASSPGTSGFSNEQFF. CDR3 nucleotide sequence: TGCGCCAGCAGCCCGGGGACTAGCGGGTTTTCCAATGAGCAGTTCTTC.

The rearrangement joins TRBV7-2 to TRBJ1-5; no reliable D call. Trimming pared 4 bases from V and 6 bases from J, leaving 16 bases between. This CDR3 is 15 amino acids long. Per germline, CDR1 SGHTA and CDR2 FQGNSA. CDR3 sequence: CASSSDGYLSQPQHF. The CDR3 DNA reads as TGTGCCAGCAGCTCAGACGGGTATTTGAGTCAGCCCCAGCATTTT.

Details on this clone: Other DNA sequences from this sample encode an identical CDR3 as well. The chain uses TRBV5-1 and TRBJ2-3; D is uncertain. The CDR3 is 13 residues long. Germline V CDR1 and CDR2: SGHRS, YFSETQ. V was cut by 1 base and J by 6 bases, with 9 bases left in between. CDR3 coding DNA: TGCGCCAGCAGCTTGAGGCCTACGGATACGCAGTATTTT. Its translation: CASSLRPTDTQYF.

J is TRBJ2-4 and V is TRBV15; 7 bases map to TRBD2. Germline V gene lookup returns CDR1 LNHNV and CDR2 YYDKDF (reference sequence). Unmatched junction bases numbered 9, after V lost 2 bases and J lost 2 bases. The CDR3 loop spans 17 amino acids. The CDR3 spells CATSRRGEGLTKNIQYF. The CDR3 DNA follows: TGTGCCACCAGCAGACGGGGGGAGGGACTAACCAAAAACATTCAGTACTTC.

This chain uses TRBV18 with TRBJ1-1; 9 positions agree with TRBD1. Trimming removed 3 bases from V and 11 bases from J; junction bases left unmatched: 4. CDR1 is KGHSH, CDR2 LQKENI, per germline. The CDR3 spans 12 residues. The DNA for the CDR3 is TGTGCCAGCTCACCCAGACAGGGGGATGCTTTCTTT. Its translation: CASSPRQGDAFF.

This chain links TRBV12-5 with TRBJ2-1; D may be TRBD2 (6 bases). This CDR3 comprises 16 residues. Trimming left V 6 bases short and J 0 bases short, with 15 bases between. Germline V gene sequence: CDR1 LGHNT, CDR2 FRNRAP. CDR3 in amino acids: CASGGGLLSSYNEQFF. DNA for the CDR3: TGTGCTAGTGGGGGGGGTTTACTGAGCTCCTACAATGAGCAGTTCTTC.

This chain uses TRBV9 with TRBJ2-3; 7 nucleotides align to TRBD2. In germline, CDR1 is SGDLS, CDR2 YYNGEE. This CDR3 has 17 residues. The V gene end was trimmed by 0 bases and the J gene end by 0 bases; junction bases not matched to a gene: 7. The CDR3 loop reads CASSVGIAGVSTDTQYF. The CDR3 nucleotides read TGTGCCAGCAGCGTAGGGATAGCGGGTGTTAGCACAGATACGCAGTATTTT.

This chain connects TRBV5-5 to TRBJ2-7; D remains ambiguous. In germline, CDR1 is SGHKS, CDR2 YYEKEE (reference sequence). The CDR3 covers 13 residues. Trimming took off 0 bases at V and 3 bases at J, with 7 bases between the two ends. For the CDR3, the DNA is TGTGCCAGCAGCTTGGTTGGGGACTACGAGCAGTACTTC. Translating gives CASSLVGDYEQYF.

The V and J genes are TRBV7-2 and TRBJ2-7, with 8 bases aligning to TRBD2. J lost 4 bases, V lost 2 bases, and 7 bases had no gene match. Germline CDR1 SGHTA, CDR2 FQGNSA. The CDR3 sequence is 15 residues long. The CDR3 DNA sequence: TGTGCCAGCAGCTTATGGGCTAGCGGGCCTTACGAGCAGTACTTC. Translation: CASSLWASGPYEQYF. Using reference TRBV7-2 and TRBJ2-7 for the parts outside the CDR3, the full variable domain is GAGVSQSPSNKVTEKGKDVELRCDPISGHTALYWYRQSLGQGLEFLIYFQGNSAPDKSGLPSDRFSAERTGGSVSTLTIQRTQQEDSAVYLCASSLWASGPYEQYFGPGTRLTVT.

The rearrangement links TRBV13 to TRBJ2-7; 7 bases match TRBD1. J was trimmed by 2 bases and V by 5 bases; bases with no gene match: 9. The CDR3 runs to 15 residues. Germline assignment: CDR1 PRHDT and CDR2 FYEKMQ (reference sequence). The CDR3 here is CASSRRQGNPYEQYF. CDR3 DNA: TGTGCCAGCAGCCGCCGACAGGGTAACCCCTACGAGCAGTACTTC.

The rearrangement joins TRBV4-1 to TRBJ2-5; 8 nucleotides match TRBD1. The CDR3 length is 16 residues. Germline V gene data show CDR1 as MGHRA and CDR2 as YSYEKL. V shed 2 bases and J 2 bases; nucleotides not matched to a gene: 7. CDR3 sequence: CASSQTPGTGQETQYF. In nucleotides, the CDR3 is TGCGCCAGCAGCCAAACGCCCGGGACAGGTCAAGAGACCCAGTACTTC.

CDR3 in DNA: TGTGCCAGCAGCGTACTAGCGGGAGGTCCCTCCTACGAGCAGTACTTC. Translation: CASSVLAGGPSYEQYF. The chain links TRBV7-2 to TRBJ2-7; TRBD2 matches 12 bases. This CDR3 contains 16 residues. Germline V gives CDR1 SGHTA, CDR2 FQGNSA. After removal of 5 bases from V and 0 bases from J, the junction contained 5 bases not matched to a gene.

The rearrangement links TRBV27 to TRBJ1-5; tentative D call: TRBD1 (6 bases). The length of the CDR3 is 15 residues. CDR1 is MNHEY, CDR2 SMNVEV, per germline (reference sequence). V lost 2 bases, J lost 7 bases, and 15 bases lay in between. For the CDR3, the DNA is TGTGCCAGCAGTTTAGGGGGGGGCCTGGGCCAGCCCCAGCATTTT. Translation gives CASSLGGGLGQPQHF.

This clone appeared a few times. Other nucleotide sequences from this sample produce the same CDR3. This chain links TRBV7-2 with TRBJ1-1; D is undetermined. Germline-derived CDR1 and CDR2 are SGHTA and FQGNSA. V dropped 1 base and J dropped 1 base, with 4 bases sitting between them. This CDR3 has 13 residues. In DNA form, the CDR3 reads TGTGCCAGCAGCTTAGGGGCGAACACTGAAGCTTTCTTT. Translation: CASSLGANTEAFF.

The genes are TRBV5-1 and TRBJ1-1; TRBD1 matches at 9 bases. Germline-derived CDR1 and CDR2 are SGHRS and YFSETQ. With 4 bases clipped from V and 0 bases from J, the junction kept 4 bases outside the gene matches. This CDR3 region has 15 residues. This CDR3 reads CASSGGQGMNTEAFF. CDR3 sequence (DNA): TGCGCCAGCAGCGGGGGACAGGGAATGAACACTGAAGCTTTCTTT.

The sample holds one count of this clone. The V gene is TRBV6-6, the J gene TRBJ2-2; the D is unclear. Per germline, CDR1 MNHNY and CDR2 SVGAGI (reference sequence). This CDR3 spans 15 amino acids. Trimming removed 6 bases at V and 8 bases at J, with 19 bases between. The CDR3 DNA sequence: TGTGCCAGCAGCGCTCCAACCCCAACCCCTGGGGAGCTGTTTTTT. Translated: CASSAPTPTPGELFF.

This chain links TRBV11-2 with TRBJ2-5; 11 bases are a match to TRBD1. CDR3 size: 16 residues. The germline gives CDR1 SGHAT, CDR2 FQNNGV. V dropped 4 bases and J dropped 5; count of bases not matched to a gene: 9. CDR3 in amino acids: CASSSAGQGGGETQYF. The CDR3 bases are TGTGCCAGCAGCTCGGCGGGACAGGGGGGTGGGGAGACCCAGTACTTC.

The gene calls are TRBV20-1 and TRBJ2-1; D is uncertain. CDR1 DFQATT and CDR2 SNEGSKA come from the germline V gene (reference sequence). V lost 0 bases, J lost 9 bases, and 6 bases lay in between. The CDR3 covers 11 residues. The CDR3 region is CSARENSEQFF. The DNA of the CDR3 is TGCAGTGCTAGAGAAAATAGTGAGCAGTTCTTC.

V is TRBV5-1 and J is TRBJ1-1; no clear D gene. Per the germline V gene, CDR1 is SGHRS and CDR2 is YFSETQ. CDR3 length: 13 residues. Trimming removed 0 bases from V and 2 bases from J, with 5 bases in between. This CDR3 reads CASSLAFNTEAFF. The DNA for the CDR3 is TGCGCCAGCAGCTTGGCCTTTAACACTGAAGCTTTCTTT.

This rearrangement joins TRBV7-6 to TRBJ2-6; D gene uncertain. The V end was cut by 1 base, the J end by 4 bases, with 17 bases between. Germline CDR1 and CDR2: SGHVS and FNYEAQ. The CDR3 runs 18 residues. The CDR3 sequence is CASSLGPAKGAGANVLTF. The CDR3 bases are TGTGCCAGCAGCTTAGGGCCAGCGAAGGGTGCCGGGGCCAACGTCCTGACTTTC.

The chain is built from TRBV5-8 and TRBJ1-5, with D possibly matching TRBD1 (6 bases). The CDR3 totals 16 residues. The V and J ends lost 4 bases and 0 bases respectively, with 14 bases between them. In germline, CDR1 is SGHTS, CDR2 YDEGEE. CDR3 sequence reads: CASSPRQAISNQPQHF. CDR3 DNA: TGTGCCAGCAGCCCAAGACAGGCGATTAGCAATCAGCCCCAGCATTTT.